Sequencing of this T cell receptor beta chain was carried out in a study of blood T cells in healthy people across ages. General observations from the study: PBMCs left unsorted prevented a conclusive naive versus antigen-experienced comparison.

Together with a sample-barcoded 5' primer, a J-beta primer mix was included in a second PCR lasting about 7 to 11 cycles. TCRdb processed the 5' RACE reads anew with MiXCR; each CDR3 protein has one entry. The profile shows around 900,000 distinct CDR3 sequences, roughly 50% of them singletons. The table lists this clonotype with a few counts. The target antigen is unknown. Its ends do not fully match the called genes, so a read error is possible. The germline CDR1 and CDR2 sequences are SNHLY and FYNNEI. CDR3 length equals 13 residues. Input material: blood. The rearrangement uses TRBV2 and TRBJ2-1; 11 nucleotides agree with TRBD2. The sequence was collected from a woman in her sixties or seventies in good health. This CDR3 reads CARRLAGNNEQFF. The CDR3 nucleotides are TGTGCCCGCAGACTAGCGGGAAACAATGAGCAGTTCTTC.